These 18 T cell receptor beta chains were all obtained from the same sample, sequenced in a study of cytotoxic CD8 clonotypes in ibrutinib-treated CLL (dated by TCRdb to about 2021). Sample time point, as interpreted from the label and publication: roughly 25 months on ibrutinib. The library relied on the immunoSEQ multiplex PCR assay. TCRdb mirrors the immuneACCESS table, restricted to in-frame sequences. Some clones are absent from its copies; in checked studies, under half trace to an unresolved V gene, and the reason for the others is unknown. The sample has over 150,000 clones on record, around 72% of them singletons. 10% to 15% of the sample comes from the top ten. The material was PBMCs, obtained after 24 months of ibrutinib treatment. These receptors were taken from a human donor with chronic lymphocytic leukemia.

The CDR3 is CASSASGELFF. In DNA, the CDR3 is TGTGCCAGCTCTGCGTCCGGGGAGCTGTTTTTT. V gene TRBV6-6 combines with J gene TRBJ2-2; D is unresolved. Trimming removed 8 bases at V and 6 bases at J, with 7 bases between. Germline lookup yields CDR1 MNHNY and CDR2 SVGAGI (reference sequence). The CDR3 extends over 11 amino acids.

The chain combines TRBV5-1 with TRBJ1-2, with 10 bases fitting TRBD1. This CDR3 comprises 13 residues. Germline V CDR1 and CDR2: SGHRS, YFSETQ. Trimming removed 6 bases from V and 6 bases from J; junction bases left unmatched: 5. CDR3 region: CASTYGTGDGYTF. DNA for the CDR3: TGCGCCAGCACTTACGGGACAGGGGATGGCTACACCTTC.

This clone was counted only a few times. The chain employs TRBV2 and TRBJ1-1, with a possible D match to TRBD1 (5 bases). Per germline, CDR1 SNHLY and CDR2 FYNNEI. The CDR3 runs 14 residues. The V and J ends lost 4 bases and 2 bases respectively, with 11 bases between them. CDR3 coding DNA: TGTGCCAGCAGTGTACTCGGGGGAAACACTGAAGCTTTCTTT. Translating gives CASSVLGGNTEAFF.

This rearrangement joins TRBV11-2 to TRBJ2-7, with 7 bases matching TRBD1. The V segment lost 2 bases and the J segment 4 bases; nucleotides outside the gene matches: 11. The germline V gene encodes CDR1 SGHAT and CDR2 FQNNGV. CDR3 length: 16 residues. The CDR3 DNA reads TGTGCCAGCAGCTTACTGATACGACAGGGCGGGTACGAGCAGTACTTC. It yields the protein CASSLLIRQGGYEQYF.

This chain uses TRBV5-1 with TRBJ2-1, with TRBD2 matching over 12 bases. V lost 4 bases to trimming and J lost 7 bases; unmatched junction nucleotides: 9. The CDR3 loop spans 16 amino acids. Germline V gene sequence: CDR1 SGHRS, CDR2 YFSETQ. CDR3: CASSGYFGTSGNEQFF. The CDR3, as DNA: TGCGCCAGCAGCGGGTACTTCGGGACTAGCGGGAATGAGCAGTTCTTC.

The chain carries TRBV7-8 and TRBJ2-6; weak D call: TRBD1 (5 bases). This CDR3 contains 17 residues. Trimming pared 1 base from V and 0 bases from J, leaving 10 bases between. The germline gives CDR1 SGHVS, CDR2 FQNEAQ. CDR3 sequence: CASSLVDSHSGANVLTF. The CDR3 region has the DNA TGTGCCAGCAGCTTAGTTGACAGTCACTCTGGGGCCAACGTCCTGACTTTC.

The V and J genes are TRBV9 and TRBJ2-5; 7 positions match TRBD2. Per germline, CDR1 SGDLS and CDR2 YYNGEE. The CDR3 has 14 amino acids. V was pared by 3 bases and J by 5 bases, with 7 bases of the junction left unmatched. CDR3 amino acids: CASSAAGAGETQYF. The CDR3 DNA sequence: TGTGCCAGCAGCGCCGCGGGAGCGGGGGAGACCCAGTACTTC.

This clone was found once. The chain employs TRBV29-1 and TRBJ2-1; D not resolved. Trimming removed 3 bases at V and 4 bases at J, with 4 bases between. This CDR3 has 11 amino acids. Germline CDR1 SQVTM, CDR2 ANQGSEA. The CDR3 nucleotides are TGCAGCGTTGAGTTATACAATGAGCAGTTCTTC. Its protein product is CSVELYNEQFF.

The chain couples TRBV28 to TRBJ2-3, with 8 bases identical to TRBD2. The CDR3 consists of 16 residues. Germline V gives CDR1 MDHEN, CDR2 SYDVKM. V gave up 3 bases and J gave up 1 base; unmatched junction bases: 6. This CDR3 reads CASSFPARGGTDTQYF. CDR3 nucleotides: TGTGCCAGCAGTTTTCCAGCGCGGGGGGGCACAGATACGCAGTATTTT. The whole variable domain, filled in from reference TRBV28 and TRBJ2-3, reads DVKVTQSSRYLVKRTGEKVFLECVQDMDHENMFWYRQDPGLGLRLIYFSYDVKMKEKGDIPEGYSVSREKKERFSLILESASTNQTSMYLCASSFPARGGTDTQYFGPGTRLTVL.

This clone was found a few times. The chain carries TRBV5-4 and TRBJ1-2; D is undetermined. The V end lost 3 bases, the J end lost 2 bases, and 8 bases lay between the germline ends. This CDR3 has 13 residues. The germline V gene has CDR1 SGHNT and CDR2 YYREEE (reference sequence). The CDR3 nucleotides read TGTGCCAGCAGCTCGGTCTTAAACTATGGCTACACCTTC. Translated, it gives CASSSVLNYGYTF.

This chain's CDR3 is CASSVAAMVGYGYTF. CDR3 bases: TGTGCCAGCAGTGTAGCAGCTATGGTCGGCTATGGCTACACCTTC. V usage is TRBV28 and J usage is TRBJ1-2; D uncertain. The CDR3 covers 15 residues. Deletions cut 5 bases from V and 4 bases from J, with 17 bases between. Germline V gene sequence: CDR1 MDHEN, CDR2 SYDVKM.

The chain joins TRBV6-1 to TRBJ2-1; TRBD1 agrees at 7 bases. J was trimmed by 2 bases and V by 7 bases; bases with no gene match: 8. The V gene's germline CDR1 is MNHNS and CDR2 SASEGT. This CDR3 is 15 amino acids long. This chain's CDR3 is CASIFTGVTYNEQFF. CDR3 nucleotides: TGTGCCAGCATATTCACAGGGGTGACCTACAATGAGCAGTTCTTC.

V and J are TRBV29-1 and TRBJ1-2, with 9 nucleotides matching TRBD1. Germline V gene data show CDR1 as SQVTM and CDR2 as ANQGSEA. Germline trimming cut 7 bases from V and 2 bases from J; bases unmatched to any gene: 8. CDR3 length: 14 amino acids. The CDR3: CSDTGGDTNYGYTF. CDR3 bases: TGCAGCGACACAGGGGGCGATACCAACTATGGCTACACCTTC. The whole variable domain, remainder taken from reference TRBV29-1 and TRBJ1-2, is SAVISQKPSRDICQRGTSLTIQCQVDSQVTMMFWYRQQPGQSLTLIATANQGSEATYESGFVIDKFPISRPNLTFSTLTVSNMSPEDSSIYLCSDTGGDTNYGYTFGSGTRLTVV.

This chain connects TRBV5-4 to TRBJ2-7; the match to TRBD2 covers 10 bases. The CDR3 has 15 residues. V was pared by 3 bases and J by 3 bases, with 6 bases of the junction left unmatched. Germline V gene data show CDR1 as SGHNT and CDR2 as YYREEE (reference sequence). This chain's CDR3 is CASSSTAGGHYEQYF. Here the CDR3 DNA reads TGTGCCAGCAGCTCGACAGCGGGAGGGCACTACGAGCAGTACTTC.

This rearrangement joins TRBV18 to TRBJ1-1; weak D call: TRBD1 (6 bases). Germline CDR1 and CDR2: KGHSH and LQKENI. This CDR3 is 15 amino acids long. V was clipped by 5 bases and J by 5 bases, with 18 bases between them. Here the CDR3 reads CASSISTGFDTEAFF. CDR3 DNA sequence: TGTGCCAGCTCAATATCGACAGGCTTCGATACTGAAGCTTTCTTT.

This clone was recorded once. This chain links TRBV9 with TRBJ1-2; 8 bases map to TRBD1. V shed 4 bases, J shed 3 bases, and the junction held 5 bases outside the gene matches. The V gene's germline CDR1 is SGDLS and CDR2 YYNGEE. The CDR3 consists of 14 residues. The CDR3 DNA is TGTGCCAGCAGCCCTCAGGGGGCTGACTATGGCTACACCTTC. Its translation: CASSPQGADYGYTF.

This clone was recorded once. The chain uses TRBV30 and TRBJ1-5, with D perhaps TRBD1 (5 bases). Trimming pared 0 bases from V and 5 bases from J, leaving 8 bases between. This CDR3 has 13 residues. Per the germline V gene, CDR1 is GTSNPN and CDR2 is SVGIG (reference sequence). DNA of the CDR3: TGTGCCTGGAGTGTTGGGGACTATCAGCCCCAGCATTTT. Translating it yields CAWSVGDYQPQHF.

This clone appeared a few times. An end of the junction does not agree with germline; a read error may underlie this. The chain has TRBV7-7 and TRBJ2-5; 14 bases are shared with TRBD2. The CDR3 contains 16 residues. Germline-derived CDR1 and CDR2 are SSHAT and FNYEAQ (reference sequence). The CDR3 reads CASSAGLAGAGETQYF. CDR3 in DNA: TGTGCTAGCAGCGCGGGACTAGCGGGAGCGGGGGAGACCCAGTACTTC.